Here is one T cell receptor (beta chain) with its context. The sample belongs to a study of blood T cell repertoires in COVID-19. Some clones are missing from TCRdb's copy, which holds only in-frame ones; the method was immunoSEQ multiplex PCR. The table has about 370,000 clones, about 89% seen once; the top ten hold less than 3.5%. Specimen: peripheral blood. The receptor's source is a woman in her 30s with COVID-19, enrolled during active disease.

CDR3 residues: CASSHSQSRGPFPYNEQFF. For the CDR3, the DNA is TGTGCCAGCAGTCACAGTCAAAGCAGGGGGCCCTTTCCCTACAATGAGCAGTTCTTC. The chain has TRBV7-2 and TRBJ2-1; 8 nucleotides match TRBD1. The CDR3 runs 19 residues. J was trimmed by 2 bases and V by 6 bases; bases with no gene match: 18. Germline V gene sequence: CDR1 SGHTA, CDR2 FQGNSA.